Below are 14 T cell receptor beta chains sequenced from a single sample in a study of Tregs in tolerant kidney transplant recipients (dated by TCRdb to about 2019). Receptor amplification or capture employed the immunoSEQ multiplex PCR assay. Not all clones reach the TCRdb copy of this immuneACCESS table, which keeps in-frame sequences only. Checked studies attribute under half of the gap to unresolved V genes and leave the rest unexplained. The table for this sample shows 25,000 to 35,000 clones. The ten largest clones add up to roughly 7.5% of the sample. The time point label, read with the paper, signifies: blood sample drawn before combined kidney and bone marrow transplant. The sequenced sample was CD8+ T cells from blood, obtained before the transplant. The receptors were gathered from a human donor who received a combined kidney and bone marrow transplant.

Turning to this clone: The read ends 3 residues early relative to the CDR3; the germline J gene fills the gap. This sequence joins TRBV19 and TRBJ2-5; TRBD1 might be the D (5 bases). The V end was cut by 3 bases, the J end by 1 base, with 9 bases between. The CDR3 is 14 residues long. Germline lookup yields CDR1 LNHDA and CDR2 SQIVND (reference sequence). The DNA read from the CDR3 is TGTGCCAGTAGTATGCGGACAACCCAAGAGACC. This translates into CASSMRTTQET. The complete CDR3 sequence is CASSMRTTQETQYF.

On this clone: The sequenced fragment ends 3 residues before the CDR3 boundary, so the rest is inferred from the germline J gene. The V and J genes are TRBV29-1 and TRBJ2-7; D gene unclear. The CDR3 is 13 residues long. The ends were cut back, 0 bases at V and 3 bases at J, with 9 bases in the middle. CDR1 is SQVTM and CDR2 is ANQGSEA in the germline V gene. The CDR3 sequence is CSVEDQDSYEQYF. The DNA read from the CDR3 is TGCAGCGTTGAAGATCAGGATAGCTACGAG.

The CDR3 sequence: CASSQGFEQFF. The CDR3 bases that were read are TGCGCCAGCAGTCAAGGGTTTGAG. This chain joins TRBV5-1 and TRBJ2-1; D gene ambiguous. The read ends 3 residues before the CDR3 terminus; that terminus is restored from the germline J gene. This CDR3 region has 11 residues. Germline V CDR1 and CDR2: SGHRS, YFSETQ. V lost 5 bases to trimming and J lost 9 bases, with 9 bases between them.

As to this clone: Read coverage stops 3 residues before the CDR3 terminus; the germline J gene supplies the remainder. V and J are TRBV11-3 and TRBJ1-5, with a tentative D call TRBD1 (5 bases). This CDR3 is built from 15 residues. Germline values: CDR1 SGHNT, CDR2 YENEEA. CDR3 region: CASRSSDRDNQPQHF. The part of the CDR3 DNA that was read is TGTGCAAGTCGCTCCTCAGACAGAGATAATCAGCCC.

Concerning this clone: The CDR3 end lies 3 residues beyond the end of the read and is filled in from the germline J gene. V and J are TRBV2 and TRBJ1-5, with 10 positions matching TRBD1. Germline CDR1 is SNHLY and CDR2 is FYNNEI. The CDR3 runs 17 residues. V was clipped by 0 bases and J by 2 bases; unmatched bases: 4. The CDR3 DNA, read in part, is TGTGCCAGCAGTGAAGCGGGGACAGGGGTGGGCAATCAGCCC. It is translated as CASSEAGTGVGNQP. The full CDR3 sequence reads CASSEAGTGVGNQPQHF.

Points on this clone: Sequencing ends 3 residues short of the CDR3 end; the germline J gene provides the rest. This sequence joins TRBV6-1 and TRBJ2-1; tentatively, D is TRBD2 (6 bases). Germline V lookup: CDR1 MNHNS, CDR2 SASEGT. This CDR3 spans 15 amino acids. The V end lost 0 bases, the J end lost 6 bases, and 12 bases lay between the germline ends. The chain's CDR3 is CASSEARGSINEQFF. Incomplete CDR3 DNA: TGTGCCAGCAGTGAAGCCCGGGGGTCAATCAATGAG.

Worth noting for this clone: Sequencing ends 3 residues short of the CDR3 end; the germline J gene provides the rest. This sequence joins TRBV7-9 and TRBJ2-7, with TRBD1 as a possible D gene (5 bases). This CDR3 is built from 12 residues. V was clipped by 2 bases and J by 6 bases, with 8 bases between them. CDR1 is SEHNR and CDR2 is FQNEAQ in the germline V gene (reference sequence). The CDR3 bases that were read are TGTGCCAGCAGCTTAACAGGATCCGAG. Protein: CASSLTGSE. The full CDR3 protein is CASSLTGSEQYF.

This CDR3 is CSVENRGFNYGYTF. CDR3 bases read: TGCAGCGTTGAGAACCGGGGGTTTAACTATGGC. V gene TRBV29-1 combines with J gene TRBJ1-2, with D possibly being TRBD1 (5 bases). Read sequence stops 3 residues before the CDR3 end, and the germline J gene provides the missing end. CDR1 and CDR2 (germline): SQVTM, ANQGSEA. The ends were cut back, 3 bases at V and 1 base at J, with 12 bases in the middle. This CDR3 spans 14 amino acids.

About this clone itself: The read terminates 3 residues ahead of where the CDR3 ends, so the germline J gene completes it. The rearrangement uses TRBV19 and TRBJ2-1; 9 nucleotides match TRBD2. In germline, CDR1 is LNHDA, CDR2 SQIVND (reference sequence). The CDR3 has 15 residues. The trim removed 3 bases at V and 6 bases at J, leaving 6 bases unmatched. The DNA read from the CDR3 is TGTGCCAGTAGTATCGCGGCGGGAGGGGGCAATGAG. It codes for CASSIAAGGGNE. The CDR3 as a whole reads CASSIAAGGGNEQFF.

Comments on this clone: Read data end 3 residues before the CDR3 end; the end is taken from the germline J gene. The V and J genes are TRBV2 and TRBJ2-7; 9 bases map to TRBD2. Per the germline V gene, CDR1 is SNHLY and CDR2 is FYNNEI. Losses at the gene ends were 5 bases for V and 4 bases for J; bases not matched to a gene: 6. The CDR3 spans 14 residues. The CDR3 region is CASSIQAGGYEQYF. The DNA read from the CDR3 is TGTGCCAGCAGTATCCAAGCGGGGGGATACGAG.

As concerns this clone: The read stops 3 residues short of the end of the CDR3; the missing end is completed from the germline J gene. The J gene is TRBJ2-7, the V gene TRBV2; 10 nucleotides align to TRBD1. This CDR3 spans 14 amino acids. Trimming removed 6 bases from V and 2 bases from J; junction bases left unmatched: 4. Germline-derived CDR1 and CDR2 are SNHLY and FYNNEI. The CDR3 is CASRGQGTPYEQYF. The CDR3 bases that were read are TGTGCCAGCAGGGGACAGGGGACCCCCTACGAG.

Turning to this clone: The read comes to an end 3 residues before the CDR3 does, leaving the germline J gene to fill in the end. The rearrangement links TRBV18 to TRBJ2-3; a possible D gene is TRBD2 (6 bases). The V gene's germline CDR1 is KGHSH and CDR2 LQKENI. The CDR3 has 17 amino acids. V shed 0 bases and J shed 4 bases, with 17 bases lying between them. The sequenced CDR3 bases are TGTGCCAGCTCACCACCGTTGACCCGGGGGTCCCCAGATACG. This gives the protein CASSPPLTRGSPDT. The full CDR3 protein reads CASSPPLTRGSPDTQYF.

With regard to this clone: The CDR3 end is not reached by the read, which stops 3 residues before it; the germline J gene fills it in. The rearrangement links TRBV2 to TRBJ1-3, with D uncertain. This CDR3 spans 15 amino acids. Trimming removed 3 bases from V and 0 bases from J, with 9 bases in between. CDR1 SNHLY and CDR2 FYNNEI come from the germline V gene. CDR3 sequence: CASSDVRHSGNTIYF. The sequenced part of the CDR3 DNA is TGTGCCAGCAGTGACGTGCGACACTCTGGAAACACC. The full variable domain, its missing parts supplied by reference TRBV2 and TRBJ1-3, is EPEVTQTPSHQVTQMGQEVILRCVPISNHLYFYWYRQILGQKVEFLVSFYNNEISEKSEIFDDQFSVERPDGSNFTLKIRSTKLEDSAMYFCASSDVRHSGNTIYFGEGSWLTVV.

The CDR3 bases that were read are TGCAGCGTTGAAGTCTACTCTGGGGCCAACGTC. Translating it yields CSVEVYSGANV. The whole CDR3 sequence reads CSVEVYSGANVLTF. The V gene is TRBV29-1, the J gene TRBJ2-6; no definite D call. The read stops 3 residues short of the end of the CDR3; the missing end is completed from the germline J gene. Germline-derived CDR1 and CDR2 are SQVTM and ANQGSEA. The CDR3 runs to 14 residues. The V end lost 1 base, the J end lost 0 bases, and 4 bases lay between the germline ends.